The 24 T cell receptor beta chains listed next were all sequenced from one sample in a study of cytomegalovirus exposure and HLA in healthy donors. Primers included in the PCR were 60 Vbeta and 13 Jbeta primers. Some clones are missing from TCRdb's copy, which holds only in-frame ones; the method was immunoSEQ multiplex PCR. The data show about 160,000 clones, roughly 77% seen once. The sample consisted of PBMCs. All receptors come from a man between 18 and 35 years old in good health and CMV-seropositive.

This clone showed up just a few times. V and J are TRBV7-8 and TRBJ2-1; 11 bases are a match to TRBD2. J gave up 9 bases and V 5 bases, and 9 bases lay outside the gene matches. The germline V gene encodes CDR1 SGHVS and CDR2 FQNEAQ. The length of the CDR3 is 15 residues. The CDR3 sequence: CASSLTSGGRSEQFF. CDR3 DNA sequence: TGTGCCAGCAGCCTAACTAGCGGGGGTCGGAGTGAGCAGTTCTTC.

The V call is TRBV7-3, the J call TRBJ2-2, with D possibly TRBD2 on 6 matching bases. Germline values: CDR1 SGHTA, CDR2 FQGTGA. The length of the CDR3 is 15 residues. Deletions cut 5 bases from V and 6 bases from J, with 16 bases between. The CDR3 DNA follows: TGTGCCAGCAGCCCTCAAGCGGGCGGGGCCGGGGAGCTGTTTTTT. Residues: CASSPQAGGAGELFF.

This clone was found a few times. CDR3 nucleotides: TGTGCCAGCCACAGGGGGAGCTCCTACAATGAGCAGTTCTTC. It yields the protein CASHRGSSYNEQFF. V and J are TRBV6-1 and TRBJ2-1; 8 bases fit TRBD1. CDR3 size: 14 residues. Germline loops: CDR1 MNHNS, CDR2 SASEGT. Losses at the gene ends were 8 bases for V and 0 bases for J; bases not matched to a gene: 3.

This clone was recorded a few times. CDR3 bases: TGTGCCAGCAGCTTAGGCGCACATGACGGGTCCAACGTCCTGACTTTC. This encodes CASSLGAHDGSNVLTF. The genes are TRBV7-6 and TRBJ2-6; unclear D gene. This CDR3 spans 16 amino acids. Germline CDR1 and CDR2: SGHVS and FNYEAQ. The germline V and J ends were trimmed by 1 base and 8 bases, with 15 bases remaining between them.

The CDR3: CASSQEKGASLNEQFF. The CDR3 region has the DNA TGTGCCAGCAGCCAAGAGAAGGGGGCGTCTCTAAATGAGCAGTTCTTC. V gene TRBV14 combines with J gene TRBJ2-1; 7 bases match TRBD1. The germline CDR1 and CDR2 sequences are SGHDN and FVKESK. Trimming cost V 0 bases and J 7 bases; bases outside gene matches: 9. The CDR3 consists of 16 residues.

V usage is TRBV5-4 and J usage is TRBJ1-5, with D tentatively TRBD1 (6 bases). CDR3 length: 14 amino acids. The V gene's germline CDR1 is SGHNT and CDR2 YYREEE (reference sequence). V lost 9 bases and J lost 2, with 15 bases in between. CDR3 residues: CAMGAGGGNQPQHF. CDR3 coding DNA: TGTGCCATGGGGGCGGGGGGTGGCAATCAGCCCCAGCATTTT.

The chain employs TRBV7-6 and TRBJ2-5, with D unresolved. The V gene lost 5 bases and the J gene lost 0 bases, with 10 bases spanning the gap. This CDR3 has 14 residues. CDR1 and CDR2 from the germline V gene are SGHVS and FNYEAQ. CDR3 in DNA: TGTGCCAGCAGCGCAGGCTCTAACCAAGAGACCCAGTACTTC. As protein: CASSAGSNQETQYF.

The V gene is TRBV6-1, the J gene TRBJ1-5; the D is unclear. Germline V lookup: CDR1 MNHNS, CDR2 SASEGT. The CDR3 length is 19 residues. V was shortened by 0 bases and J by 2 bases, with 20 bases between the two germline ends. The CDR3 DNA is TGTGCCAGCAGTGAAGCGCTAAGCGCGGGCTTTTGGGGCAATCAGCCCCAGCATTTT. Amino acid sequence: CASSEALSAGFWGNQPQHF.

The genes are TRBV10-2 and TRBJ2-3; TRBD2 matches at 10 bases. The junction had 7 bases not matched to a gene; V was cut back by 5 bases and J by 5 bases. Germline V gene lookup returns CDR1 WSHSY and CDR2 SAAADI. The CDR3 length is 15 residues. The CDR3 here is CASSPGTSDKDTQYF. The CDR3 DNA sequence: TGCGCCAGCAGTCCCGGGACTAGCGATAAAGATACGCAGTATTTT.

The V and J genes are TRBV4-1 and TRBJ2-1, with D uncertain. The CDR3 length is 17 residues. The germline gives CDR1 MGHRA, CDR2 YSYEKL. Deletions cut 2 bases from V and 1 base from J, with 15 bases between. The CDR3 sequence: CASSQLDLVFSYNEQFF. For the CDR3, the DNA is TGCGCCAGCAGCCAATTAGATTTAGTTTTTTCCTACAATGAGCAGTTCTTC.

V usage is TRBV4-2 and J usage is TRBJ2-5, with a tentative D call TRBD2 (6 bases). Germline loops: CDR1 LGHNA, CDR2 YNFKEQ. The germline V and J ends were trimmed by 1 base and 9 bases, with 12 bases remaining between them. The CDR3 sequence is 13 residues long. CDR3 loop: CASSQAYGEAQYF. In nucleotides, the CDR3 is TGTGCCAGCAGCCAAGCATACGGGGAGGCCCAGTACTTC.

This rearrangement joins TRBV10-1 to TRBJ2-1; TRBD2 matches 9 bases. The CDR3 totals 16 residues. Germline V gives CDR1 WNHNN, CDR2 SYGVQD (reference sequence). With V trimmed by 2 bases and J by 2 bases, 4 bases remained unmatched. The DNA of the CDR3 is TGCGCCAGCAGTGAGGTAACTAGCGGGCCCTACAATGAGCAGTTCTTC. Protein: CASSEVTSGPYNEQFF.

The CDR3 protein is CASSTIQGDQPQHF. The DNA for the CDR3 is TGTGCCAGTAGTACCATACAGGGGGATCAGCCCCAGCATTTT. The rearrangement joins TRBV19 to TRBJ1-5; TRBD1 agrees at 8 bases. This CDR3 is built from 14 residues. Germline CDR1 LNHDA, CDR2 SQIVND (reference sequence). The V and J ends lost 4 bases and 5 bases, in that order; junction bases with no gene match: 4.

The chain recombines TRBV6-5 with TRBJ1-1; tentative D call: TRBD1 (5 bases). Looked up from germline, CDR1 is MNHEY and CDR2 is SVGAGI. Trimming pared 2 bases from V and 2 bases from J, leaving 9 bases between. The CDR3 totals 14 residues. This CDR3 reads CASSYRGKNTEAFF. The CDR3 nucleotides read TGTGCCAGCAGTTACAGGGGAAAAAACACTGAAGCTTTCTTT.

Only a few counts were recorded for this clone. The chain couples TRBV6-5 to TRBJ1-2, with D possibly matching TRBD1 (5 bases). V dropped 2 bases and J dropped 4 bases, with 17 bases sitting between them. Per the germline V gene, CDR1 is MNHEY and CDR2 is SVGAGI. The CDR3 spans 16 residues. CDR3 nucleotides: TGTGCCAGCAGTTACCACCACACACGGGGGTTCTATGGCTACACCTTC. Translation: CASSYHHTRGFYGYTF.

This clone was seen a handful of times. The chain recombines TRBV5-6 with TRBJ2-7, with 9 nucleotides matching TRBD2. The CDR3 is made up of 19 amino acids. Germline V CDR1 and CDR2: SGHDT, YYEEEE. Trimming at V came to 0 bases and at J to 3 bases, leaving 16 bases not matched to a gene. CDR3 in amino acids: CASSLVKTSGLANYYEQYV. In nucleotides, the CDR3 is TGTGCCAGCAGCTTGGTAAAGACTAGCGGCCTAGCCAACTACTACGAGCAGTACGTC.

The chain links TRBV9 to TRBJ2-2, with D possibly matching TRBD2 (6 bases). Germline loops: CDR1 SGDLS, CDR2 YYNGEE. The CDR3 length is 18 residues. V lost 0 bases to trimming and J lost 4 bases, with 19 bases between them. DNA of the CDR3: TGTGCCAGCAGCGTAGGGCGGGACCTCGCCGGGGCCACCGGGGAGCTGTTTTTT. Protein: CASSVGRDLAGATGELFF.

This CDR3 is CASTSSVGQGRGYTF. The CDR3 nucleotides are TGCGCCAGCACTTCCTCCGTGGGACAGGGCCGTGGCTACACCTTC. This rearrangement joins TRBV10-2 to TRBJ1-2, with 9 bases matching TRBD1. CDR3 length: 15 amino acids. With V trimmed by 7 bases and J by 7 bases, 13 bases remained unmatched. Germline CDR1 reads WSHSY; CDR2 reads SAAADI.

This chain uses TRBV2 with TRBJ1-1; 7 bases fit TRBD1. The V gene end was trimmed by 9 bases and the J gene end by 1 base; junction bases not matched to a gene: 5. The CDR3 contains 13 residues. Germline V gene sequence: CDR1 SNHLY, CDR2 FYNNEI. This chain's CDR3 is CARGTDANTEAFF. CDR3 DNA sequence: TGTGCCAGGGGGACAGACGCGAACACTGAAGCTTTCTTT.

V and J are TRBV5-1 and TRBJ1-5; 8 bases agree with TRBD1. J was trimmed by 5 bases and V by 4 bases; bases with no gene match: 8. The length of the CDR3 is 15 residues. The germline V gene encodes CDR1 SGHRS and CDR2 YFSETQ. The DNA of the CDR3 is TGCGCCAGCAGCCTGACCGGGACAGGTTATCAGCCCCAGCATTTT. This translates into CASSLTGTGYQPQHF.

The chain combines TRBV6-5 with TRBJ1-1, with D maybe TRBD1 (6 bases). CDR3 length: 15 residues. V lost 6 bases, J lost 1 base, and 15 bases lay in between. Germline V gives CDR1 MNHEY, CDR2 SVGAGI. In DNA, the CDR3 is TGTGCCAGCAGCGACTGGGGCAGGGGGAACACTGAAGCTTTCTTT. This gives the protein CASSDWGRGNTEAFF.

The J gene is TRBJ2-3, the V gene TRBV14, with a tentative D call TRBD1 (5 bases). Looked up from germline, CDR1 is SGHDN and CDR2 is FVKESK. V lost 3 bases to trimming and J lost 1 base, with 11 bases between them. The CDR3 consists of 15 residues. CDR3 residues: CASSQVWGGTDTQYF. The CDR3 DNA reads as TGTGCCAGCAGCCAGGTGTGGGGCGGCACAGATACGCAGTATTTT.

This clone was recorded a few times. This chain uses TRBV6-1 with TRBJ1-2, with TRBD1 matching 7 bases. The junction had 6 bases not matched to a gene; V was cut back by 1 base and J by 4 bases. The CDR3 contains 15 residues. Germline CDR1 and CDR2: MNHNS and SASEGT. In DNA, the CDR3 is TGTGCCAGCAGTGAAGGACAGGGAGAAGGCTATGGCTACACCTTC. Translated: CASSEGQGEGYGYTF.

This clone showed up just a few times. The gene calls are TRBV7-9 and TRBJ1-4; 8 nucleotides align to TRBD1. CDR1 and CDR2 from the germline V gene are SEHNR and FQNEAQ (reference sequence). The length of the CDR3 is 16 residues. The V and J ends lost 4 bases and 8 bases, in that order; junction bases with no gene match: 12. The CDR3 nucleotides are TGTGCCAGCAGCTCTCAGGGGGCGCCTTTGGAGGAAAAACTGTTTTTT. Its translation: CASSSQGAPLEEKLFF.